This T cell receptor beta chain derives from a study of early T cells in non-severe SARS-CoV-2 infection. Overall study context: Bulk RNA isolated from unsorted whole blood underwent sequencing; chains were not paired.

There are many counts of this clonotype. V was pared by 6 bases and J by 4 bases, with 10 bases between. The CDR3 loop spans 14 amino acids. CDR1 is ENHRY and CDR2 is SYGVKD in the germline V gene. Individual cDNA molecules received unique molecular identifiers. A single record per CDR3 protein comes from TCRdb applying MiXCR to the 5' RACE reads. The profile shows about 48,000 distinct CDR3 sequences, over 10% of them singletons. The TCR originated in an adult who was a healthcare worker with PCR-confirmed SARS-CoV-2 infection or an uninfected control (not recorded which). The gene calls are TRBV10-3 and TRBJ2-6, with no clear D. The sample taken for sequencing was whole blood. CDR3 sequence: CAIRTAAGANVLTF. The CDR3 DNA reads TGTGCCATCAGGACGGCCGCCGGGGCCAACGTCCTGACTTTC.